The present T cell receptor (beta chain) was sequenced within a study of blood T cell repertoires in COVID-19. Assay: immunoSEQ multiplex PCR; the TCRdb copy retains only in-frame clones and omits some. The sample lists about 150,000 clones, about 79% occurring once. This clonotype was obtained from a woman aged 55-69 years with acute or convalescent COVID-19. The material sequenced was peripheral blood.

The CDR3 spells CASSAAQGAGYGYTF. CDR3 DNA sequence: TGTGCCAGCAGTGCCGCACAGGGGGCGGGCTATGGCTACACCTTC. The rearrangement joins TRBV27 to TRBJ1-2, with 9 bases fitting TRBD1. The CDR3 loop spans 15 amino acids. The germline CDR1 and CDR2 sequences are MNHEY and SMNVEV (reference sequence). The V segment lost 5 bases and the J segment 4 bases; nucleotides outside the gene matches: 8.